This T cell receptor beta chain was profiled in a study of control samples from healthy donors and cancer patients. Germline assignment: CDR1 LNHDA and CDR2 SQIVND (reference sequence). This CDR3 comprises 12 residues. V was pared by 7 bases and J by 5 bases, with 11 bases between. The table came from immunoSEQ multiplex PCR; TCRdb's copy has only in-frame clones and leaves some out. The sample lists 150,000 or so clones, approximately 93% occurring once. The chain carries TRBV19 and TRBJ1-2; D gene unclear. This sequence was found in a man younger than 35 in good health. The source material was blood. The CDR3 loop reads CASTSGLYGYTF. CDR3 sequence (DNA): TGTGCCAGTACCTCGGGGTTATATGGCTACACCTTC.